This is a list of T cell receptor beta chains from one sample in a study of response to subunit inactivated influenza vaccine. TCRdb reanalysed the RT-PCR reads using MiXCR and keeps one entry per CDR3 protein. The table lists roughly 500,000 distinct CDR3 sequences, 16% of them singletons. Source: CD4+ T cells sorted from PBMCs, taken 23 months after vaccination. The receptor source for this set is a man aged 50 to 69 who received an inactivated influenza vaccine. Each CDR3 is given with its conserved first and last residue. Fields, in order: clone size, V gene, J gene, D gene, CDR3 DNA, CDR3 protein. A D gene is named only where the DNA matches it firmly. Some rows have no size entry. The others give once, few or many, or a class for an expanded clone.

size: few; V: TRBV20-1; J: TRBJ1-5; D: NA; DNA: TGCAGTGCTAGGGGCAGGGGATTTCTGCCCCAGCATTTT; CDR3: CSARGRGFLPQHF
size: NA; V: TRBV12-3/TRBV12-4; J: TRBJ2-3; D: NA; DNA: TGTGCCAGCAGTAGGCTGGAGGGGCGCGGCACAGATACGCAGTATTTT; CDR3: CASSRLEGRGTDTQYF
size: few; V: TRBV4-3; J: TRBJ2-1; D: NA; DNA: TGCGCCAGCAGCCAAGACTATACCCCCCGGAATGAGCAGTTCTTC; CDR3: CASSQDYTPRNEQFF
size: NA; V: TRBV5-1; J: TRBJ1-1; D: NA; DNA: TGCGCCAGCAGCTTGGCCAGCAGGAACACTGAAGCTTTCTTT; CDR3: CASSLASRNTEAFF
size: few; V: TRBV9; J: TRBJ2-2; D: TRBD1; DNA: TGTGCCAGCAAGTCGACAGGGACCGGGGAGCTGTTTTTT; CDR3: CASKSTGTGELFF
size: NA; V: TRBV6-1; J: TRBJ2-1; D: NA; DNA: TGTGCCAGCAGTCCTTTGGGGGGCATCGGAAATGAGCAGTTCTTC; CDR3: CASSPLGGIGNEQFF
size: NA; V: TRBV3-1; J: TRBJ2-4; D: TRBD1; DNA: TGTGCCTGCAGCAAGCCGGGACAGGGAAACATTCAGTACTTC; CDR3: CACSKPGQGNIQYF
size: NA; V: TRBV20-1; J: TRBJ2-5; D: TRBD2; DNA: TGCAGTGCTGCTGAACTGAGGACTAGCGGGAACCAAGAGACCCAGTACTTC; CDR3: CSAAELRTSGNQETQYF
size: NA; V: TRBV7-2; J: TRBJ1-3; D: NA; DNA: TGTGCCAGCTGCTTAGAGGTCCGCTCTGGAAACACCATATATTTT; CDR3: CASCLEVRSGNTIYF
size: NA; V: TRBV20-1; J: TRBJ2-3; D: TRBD2; DNA: TGCAGTGCTAGGCGGACTAGCGGGGGGGTAGATACGCAGTATTTT; CDR3: CSARRTSGGVDTQYF
size: NA; V: TRBV9; J: TRBJ2-4; D: TRBD2; DNA: TGTGCCAGCAGCGTAGCGGCGTTAGCGGGAGAAAACATTCAGTACTTC; CDR3: CASSVAALAGENIQYF
size: NA; V: TRBV7-6; J: TRBJ2-3; D: TRBD2; DNA: TGTGCCAGCAGCTTAGTAGCGGGTGCTAGCACAGATACGCAGTATTTT; CDR3: CASSLVAGASTDTQYF
size: few; V: TRBV20-1; J: TRBJ1-2; D: NA; DNA: TGCAGTGCTAGGGCGGTTTATGGCTACACCTTC; CDR3: CSARAVYGYTF
size: NA; V: TRBV14; J: TRBJ2-7; D: TRBD2; DNA: TGTGCCAGGAAATTGGGACTAGCGGACTACGAGCAGTACTTC; CDR3: CARKLGLADYEQYF
size: few; V: TRBV29-1; J: TRBJ2-3; D: NA; DNA: TGCAGCATTGAGCTGGGAGTTCGCACAGATACGCAGTATTTT; CDR3: CSIELGVRTDTQYF
size: many; V: TRBV29-1; J: TRBJ2-1; D: NA; DNA: TGCAGCGCCGTAAACAATGAGCAGTTCTTC; CDR3: CSAVNNEQFF
size: NA; V: TRBV20-1; J: TRBJ2-3; D: TRBD2; DNA: TGCAGCTCGGCAGGGACCGCGGGGGGGACCACAGATACGCAGTATTTT; CDR3: CSSAGTAGGTTDTQYF
size: NA; V: TRBV7-2; J: TRBJ2-3; D: TRBD2; DNA: TGTGCCAGCAGCTCCCGGAGCGGGGGGGCCCCAGATACGCAGTATTTT; CDR3: CASSSRSGGAPDTQYF
size: few; V: TRBV6-5; J: TRBJ1-1; D: NA; DNA: TGTGCCAGCACCCCAGGGAACACTGAAGCTTTCTTT; CDR3: CASTPGNTEAFF
size: few; V: TRBV9; J: TRBJ2-7; D: NA; DNA: TGTGCCAGCAGCGTCGACGAGCAGTACTTC; CDR3: CASSVDEQYF
size: NA; V: TRBV20-1; J: TRBJ1-1; D: NA; DNA: TGCAGTGCTAGTGACACGAACACTGAAGCTTTCTTT; CDR3: CSASDTNTEAFF
size: NA; V: TRBV12-3/TRBV12-4; J: TRBJ2-1; D: TRBD2; DNA: TGTGCCAGCCGCAGGAGCGGGGGGCGCTCCTACAATGAGCAGTTCTTC; CDR3: CASRRSGGRSYNEQFF
size: NA; V: TRBV6-2/TRBV6-3; J: TRBJ2-7; D: NA; DNA: TGTGCCAGCAGGCCGATGGGCCAACTTCACTACGAGCAGTACTTC; CDR3: CASRPMGQLHYEQYF
size: NA; V: TRBV28; J: TRBJ2-7; D: TRBD1; DNA: TGTGCCAGCAGTTTAGGGACAGGGAGGTCCTACGAGCAGTACTTC; CDR3: CASSLGTGRSYEQYF
size: NA; V: TRBV11-2; J: TRBJ2-5; D: NA; DNA: TGTGCCAGCAGCTTAGAGCCCCGCCGGTCACGCGGTCACTCCCAAGAGACCCAGTACTTC; CDR3: CASSLEPRRSRGHSQETQYF
size: NA; V: TRBV7-2; J: TRBJ1-1; D: NA; DNA: TGTGCCAGCAGAGATACATTGAACACTGAAGCTTTCTTT; CDR3: CASRDTLNTEAFF
size: NA; V: TRBV5-1; J: TRBJ2-1; D: NA; DNA: TGCGCCAGCAGCTGGAGGTCTGGCGGTGGGGGTGAGCAGTTCTTC; CDR3: CASSWRSGGGGEQFF
size: NA; V: TRBV7-9; J: TRBJ2-1; D: NA; DNA: TGTGCCAGCAGCGGGCGGGCTGACAATGAGCAGTTCTTC; CDR3: CASSGRADNEQFF
size: few; V: TRBV29-1; J: TRBJ2-3; D: TRBD2; DNA: TGCAGCGTTGAGACTAGCGGGGGGGCTACAGATACGCAGTATTTT; CDR3: CSVETSGGATDTQYF
size: NA; V: TRBV11-2; J: TRBJ1-1; D: TRBD1; DNA: TGTGCCAGCAGCCCGCGCGGCAGGGGGCTGGGCACTGAAGCTTTCTTT; CDR3: CASSPRGRGLGTEAFF
size: many; V: TRBV28; J: TRBJ1-4; D: TRBD1; DNA: TGTGCCAGCAGTCTACTCACAGGGGATCATGAAAAACTGTTTTTT; CDR3: CASSLLTGDHEKLFF
size: few; V: TRBV29-1; J: TRBJ1-1; D: NA; DNA: TGCAGCGTTGATTTGGGTGGGACTGAAGCTTTCTTT; CDR3: CSVDLGGTEAFF
size: NA; V: TRBV7-2; J: TRBJ2-3; D: TRBD2; DNA: TGTGCCAGCAGCTTACGCCGGGGGGGCCAAAGGAGGGCAGATACGCAGTATTTT; CDR3: CASSLRRGGQRRADTQYF
size: few; V: TRBV28; J: TRBJ2-5; D: TRBD1; DNA: TGTGCCAGCTCTTCGGGACAGGGGGCTTTTGAGACCCAGTACTTC; CDR3: CASSSGQGAFETQYF
size: NA; V: TRBV20-1; J: TRBJ2-1; D: TRBD2; DNA: TGCAGTGCACCCCCCGGACTAGCGGGGATGTACAATGAGCAGTTCTTC; CDR3: CSAPPGLAGMYNEQFF
size: few; V: TRBV10-3; J: TRBJ2-2; D: NA; DNA: TGTGCCATCAGCCCCCGCACAGGGAACACCGGGGAGCTGTTTTTT; CDR3: CAISPRTGNTGELFF
size: NA; V: TRBV6-1; J: TRBJ2-7; D: NA; DNA: TGTGCCAGCAGACGGACTATAGGCTCCTACGAGCAGTACTTC; CDR3: CASRRTIGSYEQYF
size: once; V: TRBV5-4; J: TRBJ1-1; D: NA; DNA: TGTGCCAGCAGCCCCGGAGGGACTTTGGCGAACACTGAAGCTTTCTTT; CDR3: CASSPGGTLANTEAFF
size: NA; V: TRBV7-3; J: TRBJ2-2; D: TRBD1; DNA: TGTGCCAGCAGCTTACCGGACAGGGGGACCGGGGAGCTGTTTTTT; CDR3: CASSLPDRGTGELFF
size: NA; V: TRBV7-2; J: TRBJ2-4; D: NA; DNA: TGTGCCAGCAGCCAGCCGGGGCCGATAGCCAAAAACATTCAGTACTTC; CDR3: CASSQPGPIAKNIQYF
size: NA; V: TRBV5-1; J: TRBJ1-1; D: NA; DNA: TGCGCCAGCAGCTCTACTTCATTGAACACTGAAGCTTTCTTT; CDR3: CASSSTSLNTEAFF
size: NA; V: TRBV6-5; J: TRBJ2-7; D: NA; DNA: TGTGCCAGCAGTTATTCCAGGCGAACCTACGAGCAGTACTTC; CDR3: CASSYSRRTYEQYF
size: few; V: TRBV20-1; J: TRBJ1-2; D: TRBD1; DNA: TGCAGTGCTAGAGAGACGGGGACAGGGAGGAGCGGCTACACCTTC; CDR3: CSARETGTGRSGYTF
size: NA; V: TRBV6-2/TRBV6-3; J: TRBJ2-3; D: TRBD2; DNA: TGTGCCAGCAGTTATTCCAGCGGGGGAGCCACTAGCACAGATACGCAGTATTTT; CDR3: CASSYSSGGATSTDTQYF
size: NA; V: TRBV9; J: TRBJ1-6; D: NA; DNA: TGTGCCAGCAGCGCCCAGGGTTTTTCACCCCTCCACTTT; CDR3: CASSAQGFSPLHF
size: NA; V: TRBV6-5; J: TRBJ2-7; D: NA; DNA: TGTGCCAGCAGTTCCCCCCTGGCCCGCGAGCAGTACTTC; CDR3: CASSSPLAREQYF
size: few; V: TRBV5-1; J: TRBJ2-3; D: NA; DNA: TGCGCCAGCAGCCGGACTACCGGCACAGATACGCAGTATTTT; CDR3: CASSRTTGTDTQYF
size: few; V: TRBV10-3; J: TRBJ2-1; D: TRBD2; DNA: TGTGCCATCAGTGACCTAGCGGGGGAATCCAATGAGCAGTTCTTC; CDR3: CAISDLAGESNEQFF
size: NA; V: TRBV12-3/TRBV12-4; J: TRBJ2-2; D: TRBD2; DNA: TGTGCCAGCAGGCGAGCGGGGGGGAACACCGGGGAGCTGTTTTTT; CDR3: CASRRAGGNTGELFF
size: many; V: TRBV6-6; J: TRBJ1-3; D: NA; DNA: TGTGCCAGCAGTTCCCTAACAGAGAACACCATATATTTT; CDR3: CASSSLTENTIYF
size: NA; V: TRBV30; J: TRBJ2-1; D: NA; DNA: TGTGCCTGGGCCGGACTTCCGAATGAGCAGTTCTTC; CDR3: CAWAGLPNEQFF
size: many; V: TRBV9; J: TRBJ1-4; D: NA; DNA: TGTGCCAGCAGCGTAGCTGGAACAGTGATTAATGAAAAACTGTTTTTT; CDR3: CASSVAGTVINEKLFF
size: few; V: TRBV18; J: TRBJ2-3; D: TRBD2; DNA: TGTGCCAGCTCACCGCGGGAGAAGCCAGATACGCAGTATTTT; CDR3: CASSPREKPDTQYF
size: many; V: TRBV19; J: TRBJ1-1; D: NA; DNA: TGTGCCAGTAGTATGAGAACTGAAGCTTTCTTT; CDR3: CASSMRTEAFF
size: NA; V: TRBV12-3/TRBV12-4; J: TRBJ1-5; D: NA; DNA: TGTGCCAGCAGGGGGGTGCAGAACAATCAGCCCCAGCATTTT; CDR3: CASRGVQNNQPQHF